This TCR beta chain was captured in a study of T cell responses to AZD1222 COVID-19 vaccine. Study-wide points: Breadth and depth of Spike-specific TCRs rose after two AZD1222 doses.

The CDR3 consists of 15 residues. V trimming: 6 bases; J trimming: 5 bases; junction bases outside the gene matches: 6. CDR1 and CDR2 from the germline V gene are MNHEY and SVGAGI. The repertoire was sequenced with immunoSEQ multiplex PCR; TCRdb's copy has only in-frame clones and lacks some. The sample contains approximately 80,000 clones, around 80% of which appear only once. As for this clone: Antigen unknown.

The V call is TRBV6-5, the J call TRBJ1-6, with 8 bases lining up with TRBD1. Specimen: peripheral blood, collected on day 0 of AZD1222 vaccination. The sequence derives from an adult in good health. CDR3 in amino acids: CASSSGQGHNSPLHF. For the CDR3, the DNA is TGTGCCAGCAGCTCCGGACAGGGACATAATTCACCCCTCCACTTT.